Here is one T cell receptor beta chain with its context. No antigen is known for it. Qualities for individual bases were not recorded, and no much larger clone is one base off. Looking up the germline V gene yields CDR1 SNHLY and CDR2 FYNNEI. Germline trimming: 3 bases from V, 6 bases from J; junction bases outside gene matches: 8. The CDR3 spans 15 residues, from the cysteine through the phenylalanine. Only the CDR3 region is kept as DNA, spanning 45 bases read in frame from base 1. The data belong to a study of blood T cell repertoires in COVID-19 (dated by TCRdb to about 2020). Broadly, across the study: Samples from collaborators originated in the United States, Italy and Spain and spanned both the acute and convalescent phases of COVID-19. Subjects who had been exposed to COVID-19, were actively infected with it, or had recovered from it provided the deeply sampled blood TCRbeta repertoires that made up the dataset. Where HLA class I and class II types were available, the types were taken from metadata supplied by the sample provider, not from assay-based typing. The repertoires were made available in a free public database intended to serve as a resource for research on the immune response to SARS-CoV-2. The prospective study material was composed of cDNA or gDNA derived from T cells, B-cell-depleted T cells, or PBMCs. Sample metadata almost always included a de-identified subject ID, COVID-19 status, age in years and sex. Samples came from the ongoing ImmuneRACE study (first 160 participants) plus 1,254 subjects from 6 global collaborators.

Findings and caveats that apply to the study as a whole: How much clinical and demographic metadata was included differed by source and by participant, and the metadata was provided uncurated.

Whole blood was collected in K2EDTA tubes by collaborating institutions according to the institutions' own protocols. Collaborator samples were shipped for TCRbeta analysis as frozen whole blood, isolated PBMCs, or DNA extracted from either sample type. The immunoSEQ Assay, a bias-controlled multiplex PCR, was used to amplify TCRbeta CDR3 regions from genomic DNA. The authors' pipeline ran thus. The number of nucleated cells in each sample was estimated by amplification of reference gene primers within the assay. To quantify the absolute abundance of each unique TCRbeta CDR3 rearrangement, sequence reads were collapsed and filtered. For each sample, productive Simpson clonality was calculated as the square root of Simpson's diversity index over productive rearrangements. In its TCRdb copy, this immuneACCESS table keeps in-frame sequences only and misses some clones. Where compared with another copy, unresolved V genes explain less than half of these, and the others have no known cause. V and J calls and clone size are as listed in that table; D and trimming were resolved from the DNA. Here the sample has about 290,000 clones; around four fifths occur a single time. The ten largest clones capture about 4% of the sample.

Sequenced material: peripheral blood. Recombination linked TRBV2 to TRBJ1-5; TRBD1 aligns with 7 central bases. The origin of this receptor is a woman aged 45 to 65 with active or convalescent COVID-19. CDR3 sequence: CASSDTGEVGQPQHF. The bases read TGTGCCAGCAGTGACACAGGGGAGGTAGGTCAGCCCCAGCATTTT.